The 7 T cell receptor beta chains listed next were all sequenced from one sample in a study of control samples from healthy donors and cancer patients. Using immunoSEQ multiplex PCR, the repertoire was profiled, and TCRdb retains in-frame clones only, with some absent. The data hold approximately 190,000 clones, with approximately 90% observed a single time. The specimen sequenced was blood. These receptors came from a man aged 25 to 40 in good health.

V is TRBV5-1 and J is TRBJ2-5, with TRBD1 matching 8 bases. J was trimmed by 2 bases and V by 4 bases; bases with no gene match: 13. CDR1 and CDR2 (germline): SGHRS, YFSETQ. The CDR3 has 17 amino acids. The DNA for the CDR3 is TGCGCCAGCAGCACAGGTGGTGTACAGGGGGGACAAGAGACCCAGTACTTC. It encodes CASSTGGVQGGQETQYF.

The sample holds a few counts of this clone. J is TRBJ2-1 and V is TRBV10-3, with TRBD2 identical over 7 bases. The CDR3 covers 16 residues. V dropped 4 bases and J dropped 3; count of bases not matched to a gene: 9. CDR1 and CDR2 (germline): ENHRY, SYGVKD. The CDR3 DNA reads as TGTGCCATCAGTGGGGCGCGGGGGTACGACTACAATGAGCAGTTCTTC. Translating it yields CAISGARGYDYNEQFF.

The chain links TRBV11-2 to TRBJ2-1; D ambiguous. CDR3 size: 15 residues. The germline V and J ends were trimmed by 3 bases and 1 base, with 10 bases remaining between them. CDR1 is SGHAT and CDR2 is FQNNGV in the germline V gene. The CDR3 here is CASSFIFGSYNEQFF. As DNA, the CDR3 is TGTGCCAGCAGCTTTATCTTCGGGTCCTACAATGAGCAGTTCTTC.

The chain combines TRBV9 with TRBJ1-1; D might be TRBD1 (6 bases). V lost 0 bases to trimming and J lost 1 base, with 10 bases between them. The CDR3 is made up of 15 amino acids. Germline lookup yields CDR1 SGDLS and CDR2 YYNGEE. The CDR3 DNA reads TGTGCCAGCAGCGTAGCGTTGACAGGGAACACTGAAGCTTTCTTT. Its translation: CASSVALTGNTEAFF.

Note on this clone: One end of the junction does not line up with germline, which may come from a read error. V gene TRBV11-2 combines with J gene TRBJ1-3; D is unresolved. CDR3 size: 15 residues. The germline gives CDR1 SGHAT, CDR2 FQNNGV. CDR3 DNA: TGTGCCAGCAGCTTCTTCGGGAGCTCTGGAAACGCCATATATTTT. It codes for CASSFFGSSGNAIYF.

The rearrangement uses TRBV11-2 and TRBJ1-6, with a weak D call TRBD1 (6 bases). Germline values: CDR1 SGHAT, CDR2 FQNNGV. The CDR3 spans 15 residues. Trimming stripped 0 bases from V and 10 bases from J, with 13 bases between. The CDR3 DNA follows: TGTGCCAGCAGCTTAGATTTGGACAGAACATCACCCCTCCACTTT. It specifies CASSLDLDRTSPLHF.

For this clone: Other DNA sequences in the sample encode the same CDR3. This rearrangement joins TRBV5-1 to TRBJ1-2; a weak D match, TRBD1 (6 bases). This CDR3 comprises 13 residues. V lost 2 bases, J lost 4 bases, and 9 bases lay in between. Germline V CDR1 and CDR2: SGHRS, YFSETQ. CDR3 DNA sequence: TGCGCCAGCAGCTTACAACAGGGCTATGGCTACACCTTC. It yields the protein CASSLQQGYGYTF.